This TCR beta chain comes out of a study of T cell repertoires in cytomegalovirus infection. Looking at the study overall: Public TCR beta signatures indicated both CMV infection and matching HLA type.

From the reads, TCRdb called clonotypes with MiXCR, one entry per CDR3 protein. The repertoire holds approximately 350,000 distinct CDR3 sequences, with approximately 30% as singletons. Overall study results and limits: CMV carriers with the relevant HLA were identified by cumulative public TCR beta family frequency.

As regards this clonotype: The antigen remains undetermined.

The material sequenced was cultured PBMCs, taken from culture after CMV antigen stimulation. The sequence came from a human donor in good health (CMV status not recorded). Some clones in this sample may be carry-over from other donors' samples.

CDR3 residues: CASSMYSGRYSYNEQFF. The CDR3 coding sequence is TGTGCCAGTAGTATGTATAGCGGGAGATACTCCTACAATGAGCAGTTCTTC. The chain has TRBV19 and TRBJ2-1; 9 positions match TRBD2. Germline V gene data show CDR1 as LNHDA and CDR2 as SQIVND (reference sequence). The CDR3 runs to 17 residues. The V segment lost 3 bases and the J segment 0 bases; nucleotides outside the gene matches: 6.